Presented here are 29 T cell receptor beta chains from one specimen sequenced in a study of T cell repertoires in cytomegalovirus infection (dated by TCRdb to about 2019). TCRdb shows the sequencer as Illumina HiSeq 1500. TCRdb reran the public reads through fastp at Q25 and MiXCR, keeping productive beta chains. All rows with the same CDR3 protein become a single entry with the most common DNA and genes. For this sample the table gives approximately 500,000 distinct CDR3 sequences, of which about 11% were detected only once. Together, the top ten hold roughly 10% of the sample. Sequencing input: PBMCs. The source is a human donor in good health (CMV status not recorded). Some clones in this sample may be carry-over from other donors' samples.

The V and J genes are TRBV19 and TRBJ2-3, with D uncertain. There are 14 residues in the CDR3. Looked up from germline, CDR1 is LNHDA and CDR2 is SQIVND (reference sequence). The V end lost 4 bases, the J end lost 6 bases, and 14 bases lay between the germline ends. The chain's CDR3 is CASSTITPSDTQYF. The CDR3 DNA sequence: TGTGCCAGTAGTACTATCACGCCGAGTGATACGCAGTATTTT.

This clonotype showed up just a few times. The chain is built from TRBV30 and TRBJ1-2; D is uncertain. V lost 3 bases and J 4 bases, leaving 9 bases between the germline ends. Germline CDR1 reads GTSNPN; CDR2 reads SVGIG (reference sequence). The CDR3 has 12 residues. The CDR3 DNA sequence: TGTGCCTGGAGCGAAGGGTTCTATGGCTACACCTTC. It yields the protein CAWSEGFYGYTF.

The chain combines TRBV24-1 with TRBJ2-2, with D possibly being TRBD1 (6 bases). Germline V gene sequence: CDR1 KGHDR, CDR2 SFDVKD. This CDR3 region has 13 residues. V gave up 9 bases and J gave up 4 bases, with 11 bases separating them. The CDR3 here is CATQGRGTGELFF. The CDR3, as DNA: TGTGCCACCCAGGGGCGAGGCACCGGGGAGCTGTTTTTT.

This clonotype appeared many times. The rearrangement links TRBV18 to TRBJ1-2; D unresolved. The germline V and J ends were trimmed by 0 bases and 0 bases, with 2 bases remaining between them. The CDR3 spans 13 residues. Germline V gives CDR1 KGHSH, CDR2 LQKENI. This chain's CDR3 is CASSPPANYGYTF. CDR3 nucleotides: TGTGCCAGCTCACCACCAGCTAACTATGGCTACACCTTC.

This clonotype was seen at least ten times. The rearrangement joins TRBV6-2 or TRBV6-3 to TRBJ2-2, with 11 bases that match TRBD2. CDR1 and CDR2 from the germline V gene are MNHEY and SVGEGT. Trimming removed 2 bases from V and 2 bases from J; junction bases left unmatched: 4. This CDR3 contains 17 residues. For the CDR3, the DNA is TGTGCCAGCAGTTACCCTAGCGGGGGGCTAAACACCGGGGAGCTGTTTTTT. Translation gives CASSYPSGGLNTGELFF.

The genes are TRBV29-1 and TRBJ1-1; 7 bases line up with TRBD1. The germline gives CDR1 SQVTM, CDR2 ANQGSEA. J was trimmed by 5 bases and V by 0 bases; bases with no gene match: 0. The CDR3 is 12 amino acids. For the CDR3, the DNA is TGCAGCGTTGAAGAGACAGGGACTGAAGCTTTCTTT. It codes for CSVEETGTEAFF.

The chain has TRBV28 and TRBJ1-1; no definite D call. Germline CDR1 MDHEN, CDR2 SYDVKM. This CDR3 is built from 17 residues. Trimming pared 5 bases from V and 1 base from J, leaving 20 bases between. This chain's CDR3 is CASSPSWGLHGNTEAFF. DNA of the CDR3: TGTGCCAGCAGTCCATCATGGGGTCTTCACGGGAACACTGAAGCTTTCTTT.

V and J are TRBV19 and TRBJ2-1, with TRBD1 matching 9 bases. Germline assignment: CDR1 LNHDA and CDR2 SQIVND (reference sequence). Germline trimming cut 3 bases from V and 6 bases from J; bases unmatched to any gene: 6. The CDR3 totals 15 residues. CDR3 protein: CASSIVTGGFNEQFF. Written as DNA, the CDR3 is TGTGCCAGTAGTATCGTGACAGGGGGATTCAATGAGCAGTTCTTC.

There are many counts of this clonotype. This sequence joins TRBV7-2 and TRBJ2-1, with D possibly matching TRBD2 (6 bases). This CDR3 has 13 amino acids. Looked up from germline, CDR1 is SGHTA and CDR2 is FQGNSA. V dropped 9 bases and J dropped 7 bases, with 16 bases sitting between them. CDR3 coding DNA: TGTGCCAGTAGAAGCGGGCCTGGAAATGAGCAGTTCTTC. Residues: CASRSGPGNEQFF.

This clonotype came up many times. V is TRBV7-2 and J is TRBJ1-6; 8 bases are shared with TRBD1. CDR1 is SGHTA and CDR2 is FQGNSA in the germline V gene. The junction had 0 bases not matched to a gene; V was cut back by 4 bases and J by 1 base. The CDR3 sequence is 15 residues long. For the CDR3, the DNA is TGTGCCAGCAGCTGGGACAGGTCCTATAATTCACCCCTCCACTTT. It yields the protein CASSWDRSYNSPLHF.

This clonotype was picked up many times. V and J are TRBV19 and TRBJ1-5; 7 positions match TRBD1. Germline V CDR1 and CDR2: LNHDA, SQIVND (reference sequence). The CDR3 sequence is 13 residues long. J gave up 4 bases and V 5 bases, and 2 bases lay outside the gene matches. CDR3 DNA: TGTGCCAGTAGTTCGACAGGGAATCAGCCCCAGCATTTT. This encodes CASSSTGNQPQHF.

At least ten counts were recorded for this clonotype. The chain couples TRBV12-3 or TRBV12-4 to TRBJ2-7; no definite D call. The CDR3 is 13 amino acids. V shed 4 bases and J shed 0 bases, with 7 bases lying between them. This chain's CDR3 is CASSSLISYEQYF. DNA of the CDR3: TGTGCCAGCAGTTCCCTTATCTCCTACGAGCAGTACTTC.

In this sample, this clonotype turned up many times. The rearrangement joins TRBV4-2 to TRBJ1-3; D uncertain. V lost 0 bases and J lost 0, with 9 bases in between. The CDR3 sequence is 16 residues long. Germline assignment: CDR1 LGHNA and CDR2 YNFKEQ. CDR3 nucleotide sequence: TGTGCCAGCAGCCAAGATTCACCGAGCTCTGGAAACACCATATATTTT. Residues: CASSQDSPSSGNTIYF.

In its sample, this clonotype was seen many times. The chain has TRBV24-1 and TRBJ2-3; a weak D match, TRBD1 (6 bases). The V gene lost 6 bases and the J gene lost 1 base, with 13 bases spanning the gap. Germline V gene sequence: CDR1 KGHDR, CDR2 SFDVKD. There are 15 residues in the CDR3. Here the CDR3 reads CATSLGQPRTDTQYF. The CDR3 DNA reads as TGTGCCACCAGTCTAGGACAGCCCCGCACAGATACGCAGTATTTT.

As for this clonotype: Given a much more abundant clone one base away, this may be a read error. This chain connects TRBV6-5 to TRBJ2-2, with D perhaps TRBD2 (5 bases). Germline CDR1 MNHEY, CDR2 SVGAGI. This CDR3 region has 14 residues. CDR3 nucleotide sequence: TGTGCCAGCAGAAGGGTGGGCATCACCGGGGAGCTGCTTTTT. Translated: CASRRVGITGELLF.

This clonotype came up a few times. DNA of the CDR3: TGTGCCAGCAGGTCGGACAAGCACTACAATGAGCAGTTCTTC. Its translation is CASRSDKHYNEQFF. The V gene is TRBV5-6, the J gene TRBJ2-1; D may be TRBD1 (5 bases). The germline V and J ends were trimmed by 5 bases and 3 bases, with 12 bases remaining between them. Germline CDR1 reads SGHDT; CDR2 reads YYEEEE. The CDR3 totals 14 residues. The full variable domain, with the rest looked up from reference TRBV5-6 and TRBJ2-1, is DAGVTQSPTHLIKTRGQQVTLRCSPKSGHDTVSWYQQALGQGPQFIFQYYEEEERQRGNFPDRFSGHQFPNYSSELNVNALLLGDSALYLCASRSDKHYNEQFFGPGTRLTVL.

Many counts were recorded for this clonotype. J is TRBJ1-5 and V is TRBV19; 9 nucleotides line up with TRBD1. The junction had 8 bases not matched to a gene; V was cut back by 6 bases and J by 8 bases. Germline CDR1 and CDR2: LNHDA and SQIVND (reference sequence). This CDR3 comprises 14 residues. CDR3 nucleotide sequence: TGTGCCAGTAGGGGTAACAGGGGGCAAGAGCCCCAGCATTTT. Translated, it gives CASRGNRGQEPQHF.

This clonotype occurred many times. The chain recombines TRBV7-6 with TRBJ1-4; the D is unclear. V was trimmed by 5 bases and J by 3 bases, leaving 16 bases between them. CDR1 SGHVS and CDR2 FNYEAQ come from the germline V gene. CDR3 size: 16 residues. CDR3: CASSPRGGMANEKLFF. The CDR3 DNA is TGTGCCAGCAGCCCTCGTGGTGGTATGGCTAATGAAAAACTGTTTTTT.

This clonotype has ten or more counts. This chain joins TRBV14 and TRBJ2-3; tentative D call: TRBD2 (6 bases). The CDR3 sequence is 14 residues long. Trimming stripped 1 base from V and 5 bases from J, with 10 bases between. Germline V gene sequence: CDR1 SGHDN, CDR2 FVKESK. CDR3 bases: TGTGCCAGCAGCCAAGGGGGGGTCATAGATACGCAGTATTTT. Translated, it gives CASSQGGVIDTQYF.

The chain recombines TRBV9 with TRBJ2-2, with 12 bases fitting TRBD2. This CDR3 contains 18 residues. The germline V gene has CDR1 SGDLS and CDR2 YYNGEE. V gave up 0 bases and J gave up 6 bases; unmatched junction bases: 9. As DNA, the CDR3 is TGTGCCAGCAGCGTAGAGCTAGCGGGGGGGCCGTCCGCCGGGGAGCTGTTTTTT. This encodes CASSVELAGGPSAGELFF.

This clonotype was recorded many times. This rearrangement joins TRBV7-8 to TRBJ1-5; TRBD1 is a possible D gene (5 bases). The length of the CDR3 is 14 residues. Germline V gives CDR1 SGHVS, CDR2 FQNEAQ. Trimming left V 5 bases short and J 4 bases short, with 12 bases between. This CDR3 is CASSLDWGNQPQHF. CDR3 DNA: TGTGCCAGCAGCCTGGATTGGGGGAATCAGCCCCAGCATTTT.

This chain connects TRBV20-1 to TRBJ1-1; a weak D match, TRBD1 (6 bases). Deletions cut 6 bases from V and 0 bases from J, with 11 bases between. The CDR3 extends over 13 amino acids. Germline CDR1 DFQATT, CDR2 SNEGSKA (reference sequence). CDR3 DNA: TGCAGTGCATGGGGGGGCATGAACACTGAAGCTTTCTTT. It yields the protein CSAWGGMNTEAFF.

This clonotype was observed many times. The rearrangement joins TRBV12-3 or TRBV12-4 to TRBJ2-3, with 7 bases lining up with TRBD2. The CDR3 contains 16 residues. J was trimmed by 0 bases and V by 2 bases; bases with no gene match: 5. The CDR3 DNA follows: TGTGCCAGCAGTTTAAGGCTAGCGGTGAGCACAGATACGCAGTATTTT. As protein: CASSLRLAVSTDTQYF.

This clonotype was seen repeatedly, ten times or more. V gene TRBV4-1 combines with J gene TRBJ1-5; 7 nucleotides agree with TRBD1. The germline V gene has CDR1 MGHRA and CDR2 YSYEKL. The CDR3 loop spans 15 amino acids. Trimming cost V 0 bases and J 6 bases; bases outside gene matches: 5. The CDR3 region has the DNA TGCGCCAGCAGCCAAGATAGGCGGGACAGTCAGCCCCAGCATTTT. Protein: CASSQDRRDSQPQHF.

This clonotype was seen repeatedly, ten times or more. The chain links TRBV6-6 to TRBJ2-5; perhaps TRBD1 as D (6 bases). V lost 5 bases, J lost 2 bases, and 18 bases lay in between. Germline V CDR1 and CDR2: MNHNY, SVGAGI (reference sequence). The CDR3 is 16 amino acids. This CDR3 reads CASSQLSRTAQETQYF. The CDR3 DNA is TGTGCCAGCAGTCAACTGAGTAGGACAGCGCAAGAGACCCAGTACTTC.

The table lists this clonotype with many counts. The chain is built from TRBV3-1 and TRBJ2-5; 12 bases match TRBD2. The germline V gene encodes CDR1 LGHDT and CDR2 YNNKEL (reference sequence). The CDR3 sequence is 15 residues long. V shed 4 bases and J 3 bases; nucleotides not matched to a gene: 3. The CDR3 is CASSRLAGDKETQYF. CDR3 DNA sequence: TGTGCCAGCAGCCGACTAGCGGGGGACAAAGAGACCCAGTACTTC.

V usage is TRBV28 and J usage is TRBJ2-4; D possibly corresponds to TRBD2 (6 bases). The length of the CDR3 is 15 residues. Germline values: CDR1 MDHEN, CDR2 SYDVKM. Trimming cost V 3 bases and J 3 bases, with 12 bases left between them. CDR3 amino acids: CASSFSAGLKNIQYF. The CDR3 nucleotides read TGTGCCAGCAGTTTCTCCGCGGGGCTCAAAAACATTCAGTACTTC. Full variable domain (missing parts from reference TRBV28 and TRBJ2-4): DVKVTQSSRYLVKRTGEKVFLECVQDMDHENMFWYRQDPGLGLRLIYFSYDVKMKEKGDIPEGYSVSREKKERFSLILESASTNQTSMYLCASSFSAGLKNIQYFGAGTRLSVL.

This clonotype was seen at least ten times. CDR3 loop: CASSPPAGGEVGGYGYTF. CDR3 nucleotides: TGTGCCAGCAGCCCTCCCGCCGGGGGCGAGGTTGGGGGTTATGGCTACACCTTC. The chain is built from TRBV7-9 and TRBJ1-2; D may be TRBD1 (6 bases). The V end was cut by 5 bases, the J end by 5 bases, with 27 bases between. CDR1 and CDR2 (germline): SEHNR, FQNEAQ (reference sequence). The CDR3 contains 18 residues. The full variable domain, rest sourced from reference TRBV7-9 and TRBJ1-2, is DTGVSQNPRHKITKRGQNVTFRCDPISEHNRLYWYRQTLGQGPEFLTYFQNEAQLEKSRLLSDRFSAERPKGSFSTLEIQRTEQGDSAMYLCASSPPAGGEVGGYGYTFGSGTRLTVV.

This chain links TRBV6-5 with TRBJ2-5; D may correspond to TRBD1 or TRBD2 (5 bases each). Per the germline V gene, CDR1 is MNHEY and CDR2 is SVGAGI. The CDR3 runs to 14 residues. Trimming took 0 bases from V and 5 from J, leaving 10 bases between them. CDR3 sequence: CASSYSGVGETQYF. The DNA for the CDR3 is TGTGCCAGCAGTTACTCGGGGGTAGGGGAGACCCAGTACTTC.